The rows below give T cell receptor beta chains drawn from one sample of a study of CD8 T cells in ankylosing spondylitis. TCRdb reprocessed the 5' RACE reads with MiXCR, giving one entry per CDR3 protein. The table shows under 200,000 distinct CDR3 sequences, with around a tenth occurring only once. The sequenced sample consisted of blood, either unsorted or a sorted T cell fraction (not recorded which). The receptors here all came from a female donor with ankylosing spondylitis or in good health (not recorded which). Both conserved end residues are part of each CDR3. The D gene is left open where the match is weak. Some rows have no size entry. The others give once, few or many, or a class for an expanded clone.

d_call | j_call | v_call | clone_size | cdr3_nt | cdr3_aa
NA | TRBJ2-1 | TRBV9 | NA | TGTGCCAGCAGCGTAAAGGCGGCGGGACCCCCTGGCTACAATGAGCAGTTCTTC | CASSVKAAGPPGYNEQFF
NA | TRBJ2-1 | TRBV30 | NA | TGTGCCTTCCTGCAGGGGGGCCCCGCACAGTTCTTC | CAFLQGGPAQFF
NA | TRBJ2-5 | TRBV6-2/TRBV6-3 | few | TGTGCCAGCAGTTACCCACCGGAGACCCAGTACTTC | CASSYPPETQYF
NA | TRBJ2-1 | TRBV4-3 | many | TGCGCCAGCAGCCAAGGAACAGGGAGGGGGAATGAGCAGTTCTTC | CASSQGTGRGNEQFF
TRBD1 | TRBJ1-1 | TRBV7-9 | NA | TGTGCCAGCAGCTTAGCACAGGGGCAGAACACTGAAGCTTTCTTT | CASSLAQGQNTEAFF
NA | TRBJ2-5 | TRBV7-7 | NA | TGTGCCAGCAGCTCCAGGGAAAACCAAGAGACCCAGTACTTC | CASSSRENQETQYF
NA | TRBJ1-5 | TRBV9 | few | TGTGCCAGCAGCGGAGTGGGGGATCAGCCCCAGCATTTT | CASSGVGDQPQHF
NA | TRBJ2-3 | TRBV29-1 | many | TGCAGCGTTGAGAAGGAGGGGTATGTCACAGATACGCAGTATTTT | CSVEKEGYVTDTQYF
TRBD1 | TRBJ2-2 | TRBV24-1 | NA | TGTGCCACCAGTGAATGGCCGCAGGGGGCGAGTACCGGGGAGCTGTTTTTT | CATSEWPQGASTGELFF
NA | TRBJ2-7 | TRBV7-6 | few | TGTGCCAGCAGCCGGACAGCGTCCTACGAGCAGTACTTC | CASSRTASYEQYF
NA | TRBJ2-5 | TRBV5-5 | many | TGTGCCAGCAGCTTGGCCATCCCTATTGAGTACTTC | CASSLAIPIEYF
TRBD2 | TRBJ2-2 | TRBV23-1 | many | TGCGCCAGCTCGGGACTAGCGACCCCGAACACCGGGGAGCTGTTTTTT | CASSGLATPNTGELFF
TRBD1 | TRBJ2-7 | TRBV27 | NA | TGTGCCAGCAGTACCGGGACAGCAACCTACGAGCAGTACTTC | CASSTGTATYEQYF
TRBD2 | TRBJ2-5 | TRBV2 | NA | TGTGCCAGCAGTTTAATCCCCGGACTAGCGGGGACCAAAGAGACCCAGTACTTC | CASSLIPGLAGTKETQYF
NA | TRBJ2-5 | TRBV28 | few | TGTGCCAGCAGTTTATGGGGTGATGAGACCCAGTACTTC | CASSLWGDETQYF
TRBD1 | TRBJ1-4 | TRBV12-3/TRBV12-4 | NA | TGTGCCAGCAGTTACCTGTGGGGACAGCCTGGGAAACTGTTTTTT | CASSYLWGQPGKLFF
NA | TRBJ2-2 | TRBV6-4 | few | TGTGCCAGCAGTGACGGCCTTAACACCGGGGAGCTGTTTTTT | CASSDGLNTGELFF
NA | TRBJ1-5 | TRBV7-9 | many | TGTGCCAGCAGCGAAGGGCCGACTGAGGATCAGCCCCAGCATTTT | CASSEGPTEDQPQHF
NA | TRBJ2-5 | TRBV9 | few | TGTGCCAGCAGCGTAGCGGGAATCCAAGAGACCCAGTACTTC | CASSVAGIQETQYF
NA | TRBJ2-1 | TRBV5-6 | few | TGTGCCAGCAGCTTGGGGGCAGTCCGTGAGCAGTTCTTC | CASSLGAVREQFF
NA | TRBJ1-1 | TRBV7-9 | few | TGTGCCAGCAGCCCATTAGGAGCTTTCTTT | CASSPLGAFF
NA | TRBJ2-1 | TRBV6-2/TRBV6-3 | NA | TGTGCCAGCAGCCCCAGCGGCAGTACAGATGAGCAGTTCTTC | CASSPSGSTDEQFF
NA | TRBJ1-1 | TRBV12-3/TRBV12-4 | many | TGTGCCAGCACCCCCGGAGGACGGCGGCTCACTGAAGCTTTCTTT | CASTPGGRRLTEAFF
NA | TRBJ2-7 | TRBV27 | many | TGTGCCAGCAGTCGCCAGGGATGGTACGAGCAGTACTTC | CASSRQGWYEQYF
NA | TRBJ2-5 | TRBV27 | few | TGTGCCAGCAGTTTAGGTTACCGAGAGACCCAGTACTTC | CASSLGYRETQYF
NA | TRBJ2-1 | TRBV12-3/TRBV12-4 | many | TGTGCCAGCACGGGAACCAATGAGCAGTTCTTC | CASTGTNEQFF
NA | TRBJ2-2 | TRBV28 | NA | TGTGCCAGCAGGAGGGACGGTGGGCACACCGGGGAGCTGTTTTTT | CASRRDGGHTGELFF
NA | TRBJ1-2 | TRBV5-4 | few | TGTGCCAGCCCCTCTGGGGGTGGCTACACCTTC | CASPSGGGYTF
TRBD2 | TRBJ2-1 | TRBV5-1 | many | TGCGCCAGCAGGACTAGCGGGAGCAGTAGTGAGCAGCTCTTC | CASRTSGSSSEQLF
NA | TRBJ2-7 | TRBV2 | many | TGTGCCAGCAGTACCCGTAGAGACTACGAGCAGTACTTC | CASSTRRDYEQYF
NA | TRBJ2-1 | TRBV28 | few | TGTGCCAGCAGTTTTACCTTTAGCGAGGTTTACAATGAGCAGTTCTTC | CASSFTFSEVYNEQFF
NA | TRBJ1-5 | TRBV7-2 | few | TGTGCCAGCAGCTTAGAATGGACCTATAGCAATCAGCCCCAGCATTTT | CASSLEWTYSNQPQHF
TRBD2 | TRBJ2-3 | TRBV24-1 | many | TGTGCCACCAGTGAAGCGGGAGCTGGCGCAGATACGCAGTATTTT | CATSEAGAGADTQYF
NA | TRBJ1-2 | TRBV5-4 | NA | TGTGCCAGCACGGACAGCTATGGCTACACCTTC | CASTDSYGYTF
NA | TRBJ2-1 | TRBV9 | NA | TGTGCCAGCAGCGTAGGCTCGGCCCCCGGGAACAATGAGCAGTTCTTC | CASSVGSAPGNNEQFF
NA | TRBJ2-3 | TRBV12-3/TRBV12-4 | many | TGTGCCAGCCACCCGGAGAACACAGATACGCAGTATTTT | CASHPENTDTQYF
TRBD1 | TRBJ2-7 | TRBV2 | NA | TGTGCCAGCAGTTCAGGGGGCCTTAGCTCCTACGAGCAGTACTTC | CASSSGGLSSYEQYF
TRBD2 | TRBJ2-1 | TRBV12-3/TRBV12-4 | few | TGTGCCAGCAGGGCGCTAGCGGGTTACAATGAGCAGTTCTTC | CASRALAGYNEQFF
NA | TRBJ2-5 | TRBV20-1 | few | TGCAGTGCGAGGACTACACAAGAGACCCAGTACTTC | CSARTTQETQYF
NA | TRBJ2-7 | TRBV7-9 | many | TGTGCCAGCAGTCCTGACACTTACGAGCAGTACTTC | CASSPDTYEQYF